This T cell receptor (beta chain) was found in a study of T cells in Graves' hyperthyroidism and ophthalmopathy. It was RNA transcripts that yielded the amplified TCR beta CDR3 regions. HTBI primers were the set used in a first-round RT-PCR of the TCR CDR3. MiXCR was run by TCRdb on the multiplex PCR reads, yielding one entry per CDR3 protein. The sample records roughly 400,000 distinct CDR3 sequences, 15% to 17% being singletons. Patients with uncontrolled infections, other autoimmune diseases, pregnancy or lactation were excluded. The CDR3 is 20 amino acids. Losses at the gene ends were 5 bases for V and 1 base for J; bases not matched to a gene: 15. CDR1 is MNHNS and CDR2 is SASEGT in the germline V gene. General study findings and limits: Researchers found most expanded thyroid clonotypes above 0.001 in blood as well.

This clonotype was detected a few times. Its antigen is undetermined. The chain joins TRBV6-1 to TRBJ1-5; 12 positions agree with TRBD1. Sequencing was performed on blood. The receptor's source is a woman younger than 30 with Graves' hyperthyroidism that later progressed to Graves' ophthalmopathy. The CDR3 sequence: CASSFGRDRGRRKSNQPQHF. CDR3 in DNA: TGTGCCAGCAGTTTCGGGAGGGACAGGGGGCGGCGGAAAAGCAATCAGCCCCAGCATTTT.